The sequence of this T cell receptor beta chain was determined in a study of control samples from healthy donors and cancer patients. The table came from immunoSEQ multiplex PCR; TCRdb's copy has only in-frame clones and leaves some out. Of 150,000 to 200,000 clones in the sample, around 90% were seen once. The CDR3 length is 14 residues. Germline V gives CDR1 DFQATT, CDR2 SNEGSKA (reference sequence). V dropped 3 bases and J dropped 2; count of bases not matched to a gene: 5. V is TRBV20-1 and J is TRBJ2-5; 8 bases are a match to TRBD2. The receptor was isolated from a woman between 40 and 55 years old in good health. The sample comprised blood. CDR3 sequence (DNA): TGCAGTGCTAGTAAAGCGGGGGCTCAAGAGACCCAGTACTTC. As protein: CSASKAGAQETQYF.